These 5 T cell receptor beta chains were sequenced from one sample in a study of blood T cell repertoires in COVID-19. The method was immunoSEQ multiplex PCR; TCRdb's version includes in-frame clones alone and lacks a portion of them. The sample comprises a few hundred thousand clones, approximately 90% of which are singletons, and about 2% rests with the top ten. Sample: PBMCs or T cells enriched from blood (not recorded which). Receptor source: a woman in her 40s who had recovered from COVID-19.

V is TRBV7-8 and J is TRBJ1-2; D gene uncertain. Trimming pared 2 bases from V and 0 bases from J, leaving 16 bases between. Looked up from germline, CDR1 is SGHVS and CDR2 is FQNEAQ. The CDR3 spans 17 residues. The chain's CDR3 is CASSLNLPDYSNYGYTF. As DNA, the CDR3 is TGTGCCAGCAGCTTAAATCTTCCAGATTATTCTAACTATGGCTACACCTTC.

This chain uses TRBV5-1 with TRBJ2-3, with a possible D match to TRBD1 (5 bases). This CDR3 comprises 14 residues. CDR1 is SGHRS, CDR2 YFSETQ, per germline. V dropped 5 bases and J dropped 2 bases, with 12 bases sitting between them. This chain's CDR3 is CASRRDSNTDTQYF. CDR3 DNA sequence: TGCGCCAGCAGGCGAGACAGCAACACAGATACGCAGTATTTT.

The V call is TRBV18, the J call TRBJ2-6, with 7 bases aligning to TRBD1. The CDR3 has 17 residues. V lost 4 bases to trimming and J lost 0 bases; unmatched junction nucleotides: 6. The V gene's germline CDR1 is KGHSH and CDR2 LQKENI. CDR3 DNA: TGTGCCAGCTCACTCCCGGGACAGAGCTCTGGGGCCAACGTCCTGACTTTC. Amino acid sequence: CASSLPGQSSGANVLTF.

V is TRBV5-1 and J is TRBJ2-5; TRBD2 is a possible D gene (5 bases). Germline CDR1 reads SGHRS; CDR2 reads YFSETQ. This CDR3 is built from 13 residues. V lost 4 bases and J lost 3, with 10 bases in between. CDR3 nucleotide sequence: TGCGCCAGCAGCCCCTCCGGGGAAGAGACCCAGTACTTC. It is translated as CASSPSGEETQYF.

The CDR3 protein is CASSLGRGDGYTF. In DNA form, the CDR3 reads TGTGCCAGCAGCTTAGGAAGGGGTGATGGCTACACCTTC. The chain links TRBV13 to TRBJ1-2; possibly TRBD1 for D (5 bases). CDR1 is PRHDT and CDR2 is FYEKMQ in the germline V gene (reference sequence). This CDR3 spans 13 amino acids. Between the trimmed V and J ends, which lost 0 bases and 6 bases, there was a span of 8 bases.